The present TCR beta chain was sequenced within a study of T cells in localized non-small cell lung cancer. Study outcomes and limitations: Without multi-region sequencing, intratumor heterogeneity could not be excluded. Measurement of T cell clonality placed uninvolved adjacent lung highest, above the level in tumor. Overall survival was longer when the density of T cells in the blood was higher. Appearing in adjacent lung were a median approximately 50 of the top 100 tumor clones.

TCRdb's table, derived via immunoSEQ multiplex PCR, lists solely in-frame clones and lacks some. The top ten clones hold around 4.3% of a sample with about 33,000 clones, 85% to 90% of them seen once. The germline V and J ends were trimmed by 6 bases and 1 base, with 12 bases remaining between them. The CDR3 consists of 14 residues. Germline CDR1 and CDR2: WSHSY and SAAADI. Details on this clone: The antigen is undetermined.

The input for sequencing was peripheral blood, taken before any cancer treatment. This receptor was identified in a man between 35 and 75 years old with stage I lung adenocarcinoma. The rearrangement links TRBV10-2 to TRBJ1-1, with D tentatively TRBD1 (6 bases). The DNA of the CDR3 is TGCGCCAGCAGACTACAGGGCCCGAACACTGAAGCTTTCTTT. Its protein product is CASRLQGPNTEAFF.